A single sample is the source of the 19 T cell receptor beta chains below, sequenced in a study of blood T cell repertoires in COVID-19. Profiling relied on immunoSEQ multiplex PCR, and the TCRdb table lists in-frame clones only, not all of them. In the table there are 140,000 to 150,000 clones, roughly 90% of which are singletons. Source material: peripheral blood. These receptors came from a human donor in a cohort sampled during active COVID-19.

The chain joins TRBV5-1 to TRBJ2-7, with TRBD2 matching over 7 bases. V lost 3 bases to trimming and J lost 3 bases; unmatched junction nucleotides: 6. Germline assignment: CDR1 SGHRS and CDR2 YFSETQ. This CDR3 spans 14 amino acids. The CDR3: CASSSLGTNYEQYF. For the CDR3, the DNA is TGCGCCAGCAGCTCCTTAGGGACTAACTACGAGCAGTACTTC. The whole variable domain, remainder taken from reference TRBV5-1 and TRBJ2-7, is KAGVTQTPRYLIKTRGQQVTLSCSPISGHRSVSWYQQTPGQGLQFLFEYFSETQRNKGNFPGRFSGRQFSNSRSEMNVSTLELGDSALYLCASSSLGTNYEQYFGPGTRLTVT.

J is TRBJ1-3 and V is TRBV5-5; 11 bases fit TRBD1. Germline CDR1 reads SGHKS; CDR2 reads YYEKEE (reference sequence). V lost 1 base, J lost 2 bases, and 2 bases stayed unmatched. This CDR3 region has 16 residues. This CDR3 reads CASSLLGQGAGNTIYF. DNA of the CDR3: TGTGCCAGCAGCTTGTTGGGACAGGGGGCTGGAAACACCATATATTTT.

This clone occurred a few times. V gene TRBV12-3 or TRBV12-4 combines with J gene TRBJ2-1; possibly TRBD1 for D (5 bases). V was trimmed by 5 bases and J by 6 bases, leaving 11 bases between them. CDR3 length equals 13 residues. Here the CDR3 DNA reads TGTGCCAGCAGTGCAGGGCGTTTCAATGAGCAGTTCTTC. Translation gives CASSAGRFNEQFF.

The rearrangement links TRBV5-1 to TRBJ2-1, with TRBD2 matching over 8 bases. The CDR3 runs to 17 residues. Trimming removed 0 bases from V and 0 bases from J; junction bases left unmatched: 5. Germline assignment: CDR1 SGHRS and CDR2 YFSETQ. The CDR3 spells CASSLDGGGRSYNEQFF. The DNA of the CDR3 is TGCGCCAGCAGCTTGGACGGCGGGGGGCGCTCCTACAATGAGCAGTTCTTC.

CDR3 protein: CASSPEVTGGSGNTIYF. The CDR3 DNA reads as TGCGCCAGCAGCCCCGAGGTTACAGGGGGTTCTGGAAACACCATATATTTT. The chain has TRBV4-1 and TRBJ1-3; 8 nucleotides line up with TRBD1. CDR3 length: 17 amino acids. V shed 4 bases, J shed 1 base, and the junction held 9 bases outside the gene matches. Per germline, CDR1 MGHRA and CDR2 YSYEKL.

V and J are TRBV4-1 and TRBJ1-6; unclear D gene. With 1 base removed from V and 7 bases from J, the gap between germline ends came to 11 bases. The CDR3 contains 15 residues. The germline gives CDR1 MGHRA, CDR2 YSYEKL. In DNA form, the CDR3 reads TGCGCCAGCAGCCAAGTGGGCGCAGCCAATTCACCCCTCCACTTT. Translated: CASSQVGAANSPLHF.

The V gene is TRBV11-1, the J gene TRBJ2-5; tentatively, D is TRBD1 (6 bases). Deletions cut 1 base from V and 2 bases from J, with 14 bases between. The CDR3 spans 16 residues. The germline V gene has CDR1 SGHAT and CDR2 FQDESV (reference sequence). In DNA, the CDR3 is TGTGCCAGCAGCTTAGAGGGGACAATAAGGCAAGAGACCCAGTACTTC. Residues: CASSLEGTIRQETQYF. Full variable domain (outside the CDR3, taken from reference TRBV11-1 and TRBJ2-5): EAEVAQSPRYKITEKSQAVAFWCDPISGHATLYWYRQILGQGPELLVQFQDESVVDDSQLPKDRFSAERLKGVDSTLKIQPAELGDSAMYLCASSLEGTIRQETQYFGPGTRLLVL.

This sequence joins TRBV5-6 and TRBJ2-1, with D tentatively TRBD2 (5 bases). From germline, CDR1 is SGHDT and CDR2 YYEEEE. The CDR3 contains 16 residues. Trimming left V 4 bases short and J 2 bases short, with 16 bases between. The CDR3 sequence is CASSHVPDSTYNEQFF. CDR3 sequence (DNA): TGTGCCAGCAGCCACGTCCCGGACTCAACCTACAATGAGCAGTTCTTC. The whole variable domain, filled in from reference TRBV5-6 and TRBJ2-1, reads DAGVTQSPTHLIKTRGQQVTLRCSPKSGHDTVSWYQQALGQGPQFIFQYYEEEERQRGNFPDRFSGHQFPNYSSELNVNALLLGDSALYLCASSHVPDSTYNEQFFGPGTRLTVL.

This chain uses TRBV5-1 with TRBJ2-1, with 11 bases lining up with TRBD2. Germline lookup yields CDR1 SGHRS and CDR2 YFSETQ. The V and J ends lost 5 bases and 9 bases, in that order; junction bases with no gene match: 10. The CDR3 runs to 15 residues. CDR3 region: CASRLAGVDGREQFF. The CDR3 DNA sequence: TGCGCCAGCAGACTAGCGGGAGTAGATGGCCGTGAGCAGTTCTTC.

V is TRBV27 and J is TRBJ2-1, with TRBD2 matching 12 bases. This CDR3 comprises 14 residues. With V trimmed by 7 bases and J by 6 bases, 4 bases remained unmatched. Germline-derived CDR1 and CDR2 are MNHEY and SMNVEV (reference sequence). The CDR3 nucleotides read TGTGCCAGCACAGGACTAGCGGGGAGCAATGAGCAGTTCTTC. Translated: CASTGLAGSNEQFF.

CDR3 region: CASRYSQGVNTEAFF. Written as DNA, the CDR3 is TGTGCCAGCAGATATTCACAGGGGGTAAACACTGAAGCTTTCTTT. The chain recombines TRBV28 with TRBJ1-1; 8 nucleotides align to TRBD1. The CDR3 runs to 15 residues. Losses at the gene ends were 6 bases for V and 2 bases for J; bases not matched to a gene: 8. The germline V gene encodes CDR1 MDHEN and CDR2 SYDVKM. The full variable domain, with the rest looked up from reference TRBV28 and TRBJ1-1, is DVKVTQSSRYLVKRTGEKVFLECVQDMDHENMFWYRQDPGLGLRLIYFSYDVKMKEKGDIPEGYSVSREKKERFSLILESASTNQTSMYLCASRYSQGVNTEAFFGQGTRLTVV.

The chain is built from TRBV19 and TRBJ2-7, with 8 bases aligning to TRBD2. Germline lookup yields CDR1 LNHDA and CDR2 SQIVND (reference sequence). The junction had 8 bases not matched to a gene; V was cut back by 6 bases and J by 1 base. This CDR3 region has 15 residues. In nucleotides, the CDR3 is TGTGCCAGTAGCAACGCGGGGGGAGTATCCTACGAGCAGTACTTC. It yields the protein CASSNAGGVSYEQYF.

This clone came up a few times. The chain has TRBV14 and TRBJ1-5; D remains unclear. Germline values: CDR1 SGHDN, CDR2 FVKESK. The CDR3 totals 13 residues. Trimming stripped 6 bases from V and 0 bases from J, with 6 bases between. The CDR3 DNA reads as TGTGCCAGCAGTGTCGGTAGCAATCAGCCCCAGCATTTT. This translates into CASSVGSNQPQHF. Variable domain in full (rest from reference TRBV14 and TRBJ1-5): EAGVTQFPSHSVIEKGQTVTLRCDPISGHDNLYWYRRVMGKEIKFLLHFVKESKQDESGMPNNRFLAERTGGTYSTLKVQPAELEDSGVYFCASSVGSNQPQHFGDGTRLSIL.

This chain joins TRBV5-1 and TRBJ2-7, with 11 bases aligning to TRBD2. This CDR3 has 15 residues. The germline V gene has CDR1 SGHRS and CDR2 YFSETQ. Trimming removed 4 bases from V and 0 bases from J; junction bases left unmatched: 3. CDR3 protein: CASSPGLADSYEQYF. DNA of the CDR3: TGCGCCAGCAGCCCGGGACTAGCGGACTCCTACGAGCAGTACTTC.

The rearrangement uses TRBV30 and TRBJ1-2, with D possibly TRBD1 on 5 matching bases. V was pared by 2 bases and J by 7 bases, with 14 bases between. CDR1 and CDR2 (germline): GTSNPN, SVGIG (reference sequence). The CDR3 loop spans 13 amino acids. The DNA of the CDR3 is TGTGCCTGGAGTTCGCAGGGCTTCTTTGGCTACACCTTC. This gives the protein CAWSSQGFFGYTF.

The V gene is TRBV12-3 or TRBV12-4, the J gene TRBJ2-5, with D uncertain. V lost 3 bases and J lost 4, with 6 bases in between. The CDR3 is 12 residues long. The CDR3: CASSFSVETQYF. As DNA, the CDR3 is TGTGCCAGCAGTTTTTCGGTAGAGACCCAGTACTTC.

The chain uses TRBV2 and TRBJ2-3, with 10 positions matching TRBD2. The CDR3 totals 14 residues. V lost 5 bases and J lost 4; bases outside the gene matches: 3. Germline V gives CDR1 SNHLY, CDR2 FYNNEI. The CDR3 sequence: CASSLGLAADTQYF. DNA of the CDR3: TGTGCCAGCAGTCTCGGACTAGCGGCAGATACGCAGTATTTT.

V is TRBV3-1 (or the pseudogene TRBV3-2) and J is TRBJ2-3; TRBD1 matches 7 bases. The CDR3 covers 16 residues. Germline values: CDR1 LGHDT, CDR2 YNNKEL (reference sequence). With V trimmed by 0 bases and J by 3 bases, 6 bases remained unmatched. CDR3 in amino acids: CASSQDSQGDTDTQYF. CDR3 sequence (DNA): TGTGCCAGCAGCCAAGATTCCCAGGGGGATACAGATACGCAGTATTTT.

This sequence joins TRBV3-1 (or the pseudogene TRBV3-2) and TRBJ1-2; 8 bases match TRBD1. CDR1 LGHDT and CDR2 YNNKEL come from the germline V gene (reference sequence). The ends lost 4 bases at V and 7 bases at J; junction bases unmatched: 17. The CDR3 totals 17 residues. CDR3 DNA sequence: TGTGCCAGCAGCCCGTTTGGGGTCGGGCAGGGGGCCGGTGGCTACACCTTC. It yields the protein CASSPFGVGQGAGGYTF.